Shown below are 16 T cell receptor beta chains from a single sample sequenced in a study of T cells after posttransplantation cyclophosphamide. Repertoires were generated with immunoSEQ multiplex PCR, while TCRdb's copy carries only in-frame clones and drops some. This table has some 16,000 clones, 75% to 90% appearing once. Sampled 1 year posttransplant, controls received myeloablative marrow transplants, methotrexate and a calcineurin inhibitor. The material was PBMCs, obtained after allogeneic stem cell transplant with calcineurin inhibitor and methotrexate. All receptors come from a female patient aged 18 to 29 who received an allogeneic stem cell transplant from an unrelated donor, was CMV-positive, and had acute and chronic GVHD. Certain T cells may be donor cells from the graft.

The chain uses TRBV27 and TRBJ2-2, with 9 nucleotides matching TRBD1. Germline V gene sequence: CDR1 MNHEY, CDR2 SMNVEV (reference sequence). The CDR3 spans 21 residues. Losses at the gene ends were 2 bases for V and 1 base for J; bases not matched to a gene: 17. The CDR3 DNA reads TGTGCCAGCAGTTTACATGCCTCAAGTCCCGGGACAGGGATGAACACCGGGGAGCTGTTTTTT. It encodes CASSLHASSPGTGMNTGELFF.

The rearrangement links TRBV7-2 to TRBJ2-7; 10 nucleotides line up with TRBD1. The CDR3 loop spans 16 amino acids. After removal of 6 bases from V and 6 bases from J, the junction contained 14 bases not matched to a gene. Germline V gene data show CDR1 as SGHTA and CDR2 as FQGNSA. The CDR3 loop reads CASSTRTRDRGVEQYF. The CDR3 region has the DNA TGTGCCAGCAGTACGCGCACCCGGGACAGGGGAGTCGAGCAGTACTTC. The entire variable domain, with the rest obtained from reference TRBV7-2 and TRBJ2-7, is as follows: GAGVSQSPSNKVTEKGKDVELRCDPISGHTALYWYRQSLGQGLEFLIYFQGNSAPDKSGLPSDRFSAERTGGSVSTLTIQRTQQEDSAVYLCASSTRTRDRGVEQYFGPGTRLTVT.

This chain uses TRBV28 with TRBJ2-7, with D unresolved. Trimming took 4 bases from V and 1 from J, leaving 14 bases between them. This CDR3 comprises 15 residues. Per the germline V gene, CDR1 is MDHEN and CDR2 is SYDVKM. The chain's CDR3 is CASSSPSSPSYEQYF. In nucleotides, the CDR3 is TGTGCCAGCAGTTCCCCCTCCTCCCCGTCCTACGAGCAGTACTTC.

The chain combines TRBV6-9 with TRBJ2-1, with TRBD1 matching over 10 bases. This CDR3 is built from 15 residues. Trimming cost V 2 bases and J 8 bases; bases outside gene matches: 6. Germline assignment: CDR1 MNHGY and CDR2 SVAAGI. The CDR3 sequence: CASSYRSGTGDEQFF. CDR3 nucleotide sequence: TGTGCCAGCAGTTATCGGTCCGGGACAGGGGATGAGCAGTTCTTC.

V gene TRBV6-1 combines with J gene TRBJ2-5; D not certain. Germline-derived CDR1 and CDR2 are MNHNS and SASEGT. With 5 bases removed from V and 0 bases from J, the gap between germline ends came to 4 bases. This CDR3 comprises 12 residues. CDR3 region: CASSSNQETQYF. As DNA, the CDR3 is TGTGCCAGCAGTTCCAACCAAGAGACCCAGTACTTC.

This clone was observed once. The chain uses TRBV5-1 and TRBJ2-2; 7 bases agree with TRBD1. V lost 4 bases, J lost 1 base, and 1 base stayed unmatched. Per the germline V gene, CDR1 is SGHRS and CDR2 is YFSETQ. The CDR3 contains 14 residues. The DNA of the CDR3 is TGCGCCAGCAGCCGGACAGGGAACACCGGGGAGCTGTTTTTT. It translates to CASSRTGNTGELFF. Combining the CDR3 with reference TRBV5-1 and TRBJ2-2 gives the whole variable domain KAGVTQTPRYLIKTRGQQVTLSCSPISGHRSVSWYQQTPGQGLQFLFEYFSETQRNKGNFPGRFSGRQFSNSRSEMNVSTLELGDSALYLCASSRTGNTGELFFGEGSRLTVL.

J is TRBJ2-1 and V is TRBV28, with TRBD2 matching over 12 bases. The CDR3 sequence is 14 residues long. J was trimmed by 6 bases and V by 7 bases; bases with no gene match: 4. CDR1 MDHEN and CDR2 SYDVKM come from the germline V gene. DNA of the CDR3: TGTGCCAGCATAAGACTAGCGGGAGTCAATGAGCAGTTCTTC. Encoded protein: CASIRLAGVNEQFF. Looking up the rest from reference TRBV28 and TRBJ2-1 gives the full variable domain: DVKVTQSSRYLVKRTGEKVFLECVQDMDHENMFWYRQDPGLGLRLIYFSYDVKMKEKGDIPEGYSVSREKKERFSLILESASTNQTSMYLCASIRLAGVNEQFFGPGTRLTVL.

The V gene is TRBV30, the J gene TRBJ2-1; TRBD2 agrees at 8 bases. Trimming at V came to 5 bases and at J to 2 bases, leaving 5 bases not matched to a gene. The CDR3 has 14 amino acids. Per the germline V gene, CDR1 is GTSNPN and CDR2 is SVGIG (reference sequence). CDR3 nucleotides: TGTGCCTGGGAACTAGCGGAGCCCTACAATGAGCAGTTCTTC. Its protein product is CAWELAEPYNEQFF.

This CDR3 reads CASSMAQTNYGYTF. As DNA, the CDR3 is TGTGCCAGTAGTATGGCACAGACTAACTATGGCTACACCTTC. This chain joins TRBV19 and TRBJ1-2; unclear D gene. V lost 3 bases, J lost 0 bases, and 8 bases lay in between. Germline CDR1 and CDR2: LNHDA and SQIVND (reference sequence). The CDR3 is 14 amino acids.

The J gene is TRBJ2-3, the V gene TRBV30; D unresolved. Trimming took 0 bases from V and 6 from J, leaving 4 bases between them. Germline V gives CDR1 GTSNPN, CDR2 SVGIG (reference sequence). The CDR3 loop spans 11 amino acids. The CDR3 region has the DNA TGTGCCTGGAGTGTTCGGGATACGCAGTATTTT. Translating gives CAWSVRDTQYF.

This clone was picked up a small number of times. The chain has TRBV7-9 and TRBJ1-2; D unresolved. This CDR3 has 13 residues. V was cut by 5 bases and J by 7 bases, with 14 bases left in between. Germline CDR1 is SEHNR and CDR2 is FQNEAQ (reference sequence). CDR3 in amino acids: CASSPGVTSGYTF. The DNA of the CDR3 is TGTGCCAGCAGCCCCGGAGTAACGAGTGGCTACACCTTC. The full variable domain, completed using reference TRBV7-9 and TRBJ1-2, is DTGVSQNPRHKITKRGQNVTFRCDPISEHNRLYWYRQTLGQGPEFLTYFQNEAQLEKSRLLSDRFSAERPKGSFSTLEIQRTEQGDSAMYLCASSPGVTSGYTFGSGTRLTVV.

Only one count was recorded for this clone. This chain links TRBV19 with TRBJ2-1; 15 positions agree with TRBD2. The CDR3 runs 16 residues. The ends lost 4 bases at V and 7 bases at J; junction bases unmatched: 5. Germline CDR1 reads LNHDA; CDR2 reads SQIVND (reference sequence). CDR3: CASSRTSGRALNEQFF. The DNA for the CDR3 is TGTGCCAGTAGTAGGACTAGCGGGAGGGCCTTAAATGAGCAGTTCTTC.

The chain links TRBV5-1 to TRBJ2-1; TRBD2 aligns across 10 bases. CDR1 and CDR2 (germline): SGHRS, YFSETQ. The CDR3 sequence is 16 residues long. V shed 7 bases and J 8 bases; nucleotides not matched to a gene: 15. The CDR3 protein is CASYPDGASGSHEQFF. Written as DNA, the CDR3 is TGCGCCAGCTATCCCGATGGGGCTAGCGGGAGCCATGAGCAGTTCTTC.

This clone was recorded once. V gene TRBV10-2 combines with J gene TRBJ2-7, with 8 bases fitting TRBD1. Trimming removed 6 bases from V and 3 bases from J; junction bases left unmatched: 4. This CDR3 is built from 13 residues. From germline, CDR1 is WSHSY and CDR2 SAAADI. CDR3 sequence: CASRGTGFYEQYF. The DNA for the CDR3 is TGCGCCAGCAGGGGGACAGGTTTCTACGAGCAGTACTTC.

This chain connects TRBV10-3 to TRBJ2-7; tentative D call: TRBD1 (5 bases). Germline V gene sequence: CDR1 ENHRY, CDR2 SYGVKD. The CDR3 consists of 14 residues. V was trimmed by 0 bases and J by 3 bases, leaving 9 bases between them. The CDR3 protein is CAISESGQGYEQYF. The CDR3, as DNA: TGTGCCATCAGTGAGTCCGGGCAGGGCTACGAGCAGTACTTC.

V and J are TRBV10-3 and TRBJ2-1; possible D gene TRBD2, 6 bases. Germline V gives CDR1 ENHRY, CDR2 SYGVKD. The CDR3 is 15 amino acids. Trimming pared 6 bases from V and 5 bases from J, leaving 17 bases between. This chain's CDR3 is CAISERDWGNNEQFF. The CDR3 DNA sequence: TGTGCCATCAGCGAAAGGGACTGGGGGAACAATGAGCAGTTCTTC.